This T cell receptor beta chain was identified during a study of response to subunit inactivated influenza vaccine. This CDR3 is built from 17 residues. The germline V gene encodes CDR1 DFQATT and CDR2 SNEGSKA (reference sequence). The V segment lost 1 base and the J segment 1 base; nucleotides outside the gene matches: 4. TCRdb itself ran the RT-PCR reads through MiXCR, one entry per CDR3 protein. Here the sample spans around 200,000 distinct CDR3 sequences, about 12% being singletons. This clonotype was counted a few times. Its specificity is unknown. Overall study results and limits: Every seasonal influenza vaccination brings in few new T cells, the authors suggested.

These data were also reused for a study on T cells expressing NK-cell markers. In that study: The cDNA for TCR beta came from 5'RACE template switching with UMIs. The authors derived TCR beta repertoires from sorted CD3+CD56+NKG2C+, CD3+CD56+NKG2C- and CD3+CD56-NKG2C+ T cells. Several of the experiments relied on an anti-gamma-delta TCR antibody so that only alpha-beta TCR T cells were sorted. Of the CD8+ T cells in about 6 donors, about 1.0-8% belonged to dominant NKG2C+ clonotypes.

This material consisted of CD8+ T cells sorted from PBMCs, taken about 13 days after vaccination. The chain uses TRBV20-1 and TRBJ2-1, with TRBD2 matching 13 bases. This TCR came from a man in his fifties who received an inactivated influenza vaccine. CDR3 bases: TGCAGTGCTAGAGGGGGACTAGCGGGGCTTTCCTACAATGAGCAGTTCTTC. Translated, it gives CSARGGLAGLSYNEQFF.